This TCR beta chain is from a study of cytomegalovirus exposure and HLA in healthy donors. General study results and limits: TCR beta V- and J-gene trimming was later associated with a missense DCLRE1C variant.

PCR amplification relied on 60 Vbeta primers (plus 13 Jbeta primers). Libraries were prepared by immunoSEQ multiplex PCR; TCRdb keeps only in-frame clonotypes and omits some of them. The profile shows under 200,000 clones, 73% of them singletons. CDR1 and CDR2 (germline): LGHNA, YNFKEQ. Trimming removed 2 bases from V and 3 bases from J; junction bases left unmatched: 4. This CDR3 comprises 17 residues. This clone was recorded a few times. The target antigen is unknown. The TCR sequence derives from a woman aged 18-30 years in good health and CMV-seropositive. The specimen sequenced was PBMCs. The chain employs TRBV4-2 and TRBJ2-2; 12 bases are a match to TRBD2. This chain's CDR3 is CASSQSTSGGYTGELFF. The CDR3 region has the DNA TGTGCCAGCAGCCAATCGACTAGCGGGGGATACACCGGGGAGCTGTTTTTT.